This TCR beta chain was obtained from a study of identical twins. The ends were cut back, 3 bases at V and 1 base at J, with 9 bases in the middle. Germline CDR1 is SQVTM and CDR2 is ANQGSEA. The CDR3 runs 14 residues. Unique molecular identifiers were present on the cDNA, and a universal primer site came from template switching. TCRdb independently ran MiXCR on the 5' RACE reads; one entry per CDR3 protein. Among roughly 1,500,000 distinct CDR3 sequences, more than 30% were seen once, and the ten largest hold about 0.27%. General study findings and limits: With abundant cord blood beta clonotypes, insertions were fewer; memory repertoires showed no such pattern.

On this clonotype: Its antigen is unknown.

This TCR was sampled from a newborn girl in good health. The chain joins TRBV29-1 to TRBJ2-2; a weak D match, TRBD1 (6 bases). Source material: cord blood. This CDR3 is CSVEETGNTGELFF. DNA for the CDR3: TGCAGCGTTGAGGAGACAGGGAACACCGGGGAGCTGTTTTTT.